These 21 T cell receptor beta chains came from one sample sequenced in a study of blood T cell repertoires in COVID-19. Produced via immunoSEQ multiplex PCR; TCRdb's table is partial and in-frame only. This sample has about 260,000 clones, with almost 85% found just once. Input material: peripheral blood. The receptor set was obtained from a woman older than 75 with acute or convalescent COVID-19.

This chain uses TRBV6-2 or TRBV6-3 with TRBJ2-7; 8 nucleotides agree with TRBD2. The germline V gene has CDR1 MNHEY and CDR2 SVGEGT. The CDR3 contains 16 residues. V shed 2 bases and J 2 bases; nucleotides not matched to a gene: 8. CDR3 residues: CASSYGGGRLTYEQYF. For the CDR3, the DNA is TGTGCCAGCAGTTACGGCGGCGGGAGGCTCACCTACGAGCAGTACTTC.

The V gene is TRBV19, the J gene TRBJ2-1; a weak D match, TRBD2 (6 bases). This CDR3 is 14 amino acids long. From germline, CDR1 is LNHDA and CDR2 SQIVND (reference sequence). The ends were cut back, 5 bases at V and 0 bases at J, with 8 bases in the middle. CDR3 sequence: CASSLGGSYNEQFF. In DNA, the CDR3 is TGTGCCAGTAGTCTCGGGGGCTCCTACAATGAGCAGTTCTTC.

The chain joins TRBV6-5 to TRBJ1-2, with TRBD1 matching 10 bases. The germline CDR1 and CDR2 sequences are MNHEY and SVGAGI. The CDR3 covers 14 residues. Trimming cost V 2 bases and J 7 bases; bases outside gene matches: 4. The CDR3 loop is CASSYDRGPGGYTF. CDR3 sequence (DNA): TGTGCCAGCAGTTACGACAGGGGGCCTGGTGGCTACACCTTC.

This clone was recorded a few times. This chain joins TRBV6-5 and TRBJ2-1; 10 positions agree with TRBD2. The V segment lost 7 bases and the J segment 5 bases; nucleotides outside the gene matches: 8. CDR3 size: 15 residues. Germline CDR1 MNHEY, CDR2 SVGAGI. CDR3 DNA sequence: TGTGCCAGCACTCAACTAGCGGGGCCCAACAATGAGCAGTTCTTC. Protein: CASTQLAGPNNEQFF.

This chain uses TRBV20-1 with TRBJ2-3; 10 bases fit TRBD2. V was pared by 3 bases and J by 4 bases, with 7 bases of the junction left unmatched. The germline gives CDR1 DFQATT, CDR2 SNEGSKA (reference sequence). The CDR3 spans 15 residues. The CDR3 protein is CSASTEAGGSDTQYF. In DNA, the CDR3 is TGCAGTGCTAGTACTGAAGCGGGGGGGTCAGATACGCAGTATTTT.

The gene calls are TRBV3-1 (or the pseudogene TRBV3-2) and TRBJ2-2, with TRBD2 identical over 11 bases. The V segment lost 4 bases and the J segment 6 bases; nucleotides outside the gene matches: 1. Germline V gene data show CDR1 as LGHDT and CDR2 as YNNKEL (reference sequence). This CDR3 comprises 14 residues. CDR3 sequence: CASSPGLAAGELFF. The CDR3 DNA follows: TGTGCCAGCAGCCCGGGACTAGCGGCCGGGGAGCTGTTTTTT.

The chain combines TRBV29-1 with TRBJ1-4; 7 bases match TRBD1. Germline V CDR1 and CDR2: SQVTM, ANQGSEA. V lost 5 bases and J lost 7; bases outside the gene matches: 7. This CDR3 region has 13 residues. The DNA of the CDR3 is TGCAGCGTTAACAGGGGAAGGGGTGAAAAACTGTTTTTT. This translates into CSVNRGRGEKLFF.

This chain uses TRBV7-8 with TRBJ2-2; 7 bases map to TRBD1. This CDR3 contains 15 residues. Germline CDR1 SGHVS, CDR2 FQNEAQ. With 4 bases clipped from V and 5 bases from J, the junction kept 7 bases outside the gene matches. The DNA of the CDR3 is TGTGCCAGCAGCTCAATGACAGGGTCAACCGGGGAGCTGTTTTTT. Protein: CASSSMTGSTGELFF. The full variable domain, with the rest looked up from reference TRBV7-8 and TRBJ2-2, is GAGVSQSPRYKVAKRGQDVALRCDPISGHVSLFWYQQALGQGPEFLTYFQNEAQLDKSGLPSDRFFAERPEGSVSTLKIQRTQQEDSAVYLCASSSMTGSTGELFFGEGSRLTVL.

As for this clone: One end of the junction fails to match germline, which may point to a read error. J is TRBJ2-1 and V is TRBV5-4; possibly TRBD2 for D (6 bases). Germline V gene lookup returns CDR1 SGHNT and CDR2 YYREEE (reference sequence). The CDR3 extends over 17 amino acids. This chain's CDR3 is CASRRGGPTGRYDEQFF. The CDR3 DNA reads as TGTGCCAGCAGGCGGGGCGGCCCAACAGGCCGCTACGATGAGCAGTTCTTC.

The chain recombines TRBV3-1 (or the pseudogene TRBV3-2) with TRBJ2-1; perhaps TRBD2 as D (5 bases). V dropped 3 bases and J dropped 8 bases, with 11 bases sitting between them. Looked up from germline, CDR1 is LGHDT and CDR2 is YNNKEL (reference sequence). The CDR3 is made up of 13 amino acids. Written as DNA, the CDR3 is TGTGCCAGCAGCCAGACTGGGAGTGATGAGCAGTTCTTC. As protein: CASSQTGSDEQFF.

This chain links TRBV7-2 with TRBJ1-2; D may be TRBD1 (5 bases). The germline V and J ends were trimmed by 5 bases and 1 base, with 20 bases remaining between them. Germline V gene data show CDR1 as SGHTA and CDR2 as FQGNSA. The CDR3 extends over 17 amino acids. The DNA for the CDR3 is TGTGCCAGCAGCCCAGATCCGGGCAGGGCCAATAACTATGGCTACACCTTC. This gives the protein CASSPDPGRANNYGYTF.

V and J are TRBV3-1 (or the pseudogene TRBV3-2) and TRBJ2-1; the match to TRBD1 covers 9 bases. The CDR3 consists of 16 residues. The germline gives CDR1 LGHDT, CDR2 YNNKEL (reference sequence). Unmatched junction bases numbered 13, after V lost 6 bases and J lost 7 bases. CDR3 nucleotides: TGTGCCAGCAGGAAGTTCCCCGGACAGGGGAAGAATGAGCAGTTCTTC. Translated: CASRKFPGQGKNEQFF.

The chain links TRBV11-2 to TRBJ2-1, with 10 bases matching TRBD1. The length of the CDR3 is 14 residues. Trimming removed 5 bases from V and 10 bases from J; junction bases left unmatched: 8. Germline loops: CDR1 SGHAT, CDR2 FQNNGV. The CDR3 protein is CASSVRQGAGEQFF. DNA for the CDR3: TGTGCCAGCAGCGTCCGACAGGGGGCAGGGGAGCAGTTCTTC. The full variable domain, in which reference TRBV11-2 and TRBJ2-1 provide the parts outside the CDR3, is EAGVAQSPRYKIIEKRQSVAFWCNPISGHATLYWYQQILGQGPKLLIQFQNNGVVDDSQLPKDRFSAERLKGVDSTLKIQPAKLEDSAVYLCASSVRQGAGEQFFGPGTRLTVL.

This clone was found once. The chain joins TRBV18 to TRBJ1-5, with D maybe TRBD1 (5 bases). Germline-derived CDR1 and CDR2 are KGHSH and LQKENI. The V gene lost 5 bases and the J gene lost 1 base, with 24 bases spanning the gap. The CDR3 contains 19 residues. Written as DNA, the CDR3 is TGTGCCAGCTCATTCCGAAGCAGGGTGGACGCGACAAGCAATCAGCCCCAGCATTTT. It encodes CASSFRSRVDATSNQPQHF.

For this clone: Other DNA sequences of this sample code for an identical CDR3. V gene TRBV9 combines with J gene TRBJ2-7; TRBD2 agrees at 9 bases. J lost 2 bases, V lost 0 bases, and 3 bases had no gene match. CDR3 length: 15 amino acids. The germline V gene has CDR1 SGDLS and CDR2 YYNGEE. The CDR3, as DNA: TGTGCCAGCAGCGTAGGGGCGGGGGGGCCCTACGAGCAGTACTTC. Its translation is CASSVGAGGPYEQYF.

The J gene is TRBJ2-1, the V gene TRBV19; 7 positions agree with TRBD2. Germline V gene sequence: CDR1 LNHDA, CDR2 SQIVND (reference sequence). The CDR3 consists of 15 residues. The V and J ends lost 5 bases and 10 bases, in that order; junction bases with no gene match: 14. The CDR3 region is CASSARAGEPREQFF. For the CDR3, the DNA is TGTGCCAGTAGTGCACGGGCGGGAGAGCCTAGAGAGCAGTTCTTC.

CDR3 bases: TGTGCCAGCAGCCATCCCGAATCGACTAGCGGTGCAGGGGCCAACGTCCTGACTTTC. Encoded protein: CASSHPESTSGAGANVLTF. This chain joins TRBV4-2 and TRBJ2-6; 9 bases are shared with TRBD2. The J segment lost 4 bases and the V segment lost 3 bases, leaving 13 bases of the junction unmatched. Per germline, CDR1 LGHNA and CDR2 YNFKEQ. This CDR3 contains 19 residues.

The V and J genes are TRBV11-3 and TRBJ1-1; 7 bases line up with TRBD1. The trim removed 5 bases at V and 1 base at J, leaving 4 bases unmatched. Germline V gene data show CDR1 as SGHNT and CDR2 as YENEEA. CDR3 length: 14 amino acids. DNA of the CDR3: TGTGCCAGCAGCACAGGGGTTCCGAACACTGAAGCTTTCTTT. Protein product: CASSTGVPNTEAFF.

This clone was seen just once. This chain links TRBV2 with TRBJ1-4, with TRBD1 matching 8 bases. Germline V gene data show CDR1 as SNHLY and CDR2 as FYNNEI. The CDR3 has 14 residues. V shed 5 bases, J shed 7 bases, and the junction held 6 bases outside the gene matches. CDR3 bases: TGTGCCAGCAGTCCGCGGACAGGGACTGAAAAACTGTTTTTT. Translation gives CASSPRTGTEKLFF.

The chain recombines TRBV6-5 with TRBJ2-7, with 15 bases lining up with TRBD2. V shed 7 bases and J 5 bases; nucleotides not matched to a gene: 6. The CDR3 has 15 amino acids. CDR1 and CDR2 from the germline V gene are MNHEY and SVGAGI. This CDR3 is CASTRGLAGGNEQYF. CDR3 in DNA: TGTGCCAGCACCAGAGGACTAGCGGGAGGGAACGAGCAGTACTTC.

The chain links TRBV4-1 to TRBJ1-5; 8 nucleotides align to TRBD1. Germline trimming cut 0 bases from V and 4 bases from J; bases unmatched to any gene: 5. This CDR3 comprises 16 residues. Germline CDR1 reads MGHRA; CDR2 reads YSYEKL. This chain's CDR3 is CASSQDWRQGNQPQHF. CDR3 nucleotides: TGCGCCAGCAGCCAAGATTGGAGACAGGGGAATCAGCCCCAGCATTTT.